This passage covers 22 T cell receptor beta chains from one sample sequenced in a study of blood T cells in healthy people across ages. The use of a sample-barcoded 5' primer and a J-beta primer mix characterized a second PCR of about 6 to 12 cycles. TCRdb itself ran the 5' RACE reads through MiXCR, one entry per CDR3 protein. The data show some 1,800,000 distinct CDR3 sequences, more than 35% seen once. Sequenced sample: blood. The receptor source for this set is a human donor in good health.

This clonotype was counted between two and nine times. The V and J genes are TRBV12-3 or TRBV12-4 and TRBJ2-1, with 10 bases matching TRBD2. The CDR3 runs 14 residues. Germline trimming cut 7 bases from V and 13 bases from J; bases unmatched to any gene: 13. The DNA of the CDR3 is TGTGCCAGCACCACTTCGACTAGCGGGCTTGAACAGTTCTTC. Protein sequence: CASTTSTSGLEQFF.

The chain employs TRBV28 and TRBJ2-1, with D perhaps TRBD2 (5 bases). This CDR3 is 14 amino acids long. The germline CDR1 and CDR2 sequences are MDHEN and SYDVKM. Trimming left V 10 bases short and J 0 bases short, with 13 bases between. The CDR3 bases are TGTGCCACCGATACTAGAGCCTCCTACAATGAGCAGTTCTTC. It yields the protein CATDTRASYNEQFF.

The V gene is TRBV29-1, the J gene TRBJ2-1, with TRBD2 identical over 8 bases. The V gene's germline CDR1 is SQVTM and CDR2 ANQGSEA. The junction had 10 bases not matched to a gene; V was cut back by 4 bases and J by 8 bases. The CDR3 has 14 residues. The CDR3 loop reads CSVVVAGFRDEQFF. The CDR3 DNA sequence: TGCAGCGTTGTTGTAGCGGGGTTCCGCGATGAGCAGTTCTTC.

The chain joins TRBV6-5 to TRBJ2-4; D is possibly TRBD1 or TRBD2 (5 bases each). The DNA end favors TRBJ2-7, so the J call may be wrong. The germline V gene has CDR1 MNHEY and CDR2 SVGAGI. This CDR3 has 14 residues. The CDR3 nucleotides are TGTGCCAGCAGCCGGGACCCAAGTACCCACGAGCAGTACTTC. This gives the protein CASSRDPSTHEQYF.

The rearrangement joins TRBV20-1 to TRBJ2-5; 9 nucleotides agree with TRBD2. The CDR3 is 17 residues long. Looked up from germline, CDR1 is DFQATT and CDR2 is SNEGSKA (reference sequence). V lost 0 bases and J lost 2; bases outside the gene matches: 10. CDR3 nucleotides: TGCAGTGCTAGAGATTATTTGAGCGGGGGGTCTCAAGAGACCCAGTACTTC. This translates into CSARDYLSGGSQETQYF.

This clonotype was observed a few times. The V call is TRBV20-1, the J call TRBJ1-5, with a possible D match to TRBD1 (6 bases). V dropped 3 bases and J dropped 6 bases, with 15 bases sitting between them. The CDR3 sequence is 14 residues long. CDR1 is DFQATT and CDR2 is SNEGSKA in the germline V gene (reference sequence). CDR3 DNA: TGCAGTGCTAGCCGGGCAGGGGATCCTCAGCCCCAGCATTTT. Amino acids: CSASRAGDPQPQHF.

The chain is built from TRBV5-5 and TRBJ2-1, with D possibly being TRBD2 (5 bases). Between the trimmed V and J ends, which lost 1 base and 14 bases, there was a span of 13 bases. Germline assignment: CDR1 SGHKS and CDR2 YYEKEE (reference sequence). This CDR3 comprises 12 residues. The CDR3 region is CASSLLATRKFF. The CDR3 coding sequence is TGTGCCAGCAGCTTGCTGGCAACTAGAAAGTTCTTC.

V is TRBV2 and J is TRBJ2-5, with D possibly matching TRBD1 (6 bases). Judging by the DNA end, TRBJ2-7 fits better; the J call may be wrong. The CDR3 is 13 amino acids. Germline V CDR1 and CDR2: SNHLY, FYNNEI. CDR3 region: CASSVNRAYEQYF. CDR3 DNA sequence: TGTGCCAGCAGTGTCAACAGGGCCTACGAGCAGTACTTC.

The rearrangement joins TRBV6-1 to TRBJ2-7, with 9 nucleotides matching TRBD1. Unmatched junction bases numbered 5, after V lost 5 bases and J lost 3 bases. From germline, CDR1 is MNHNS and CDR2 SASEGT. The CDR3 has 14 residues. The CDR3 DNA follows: TGTGCCAGCAGTCAGCGGGACAGGGACTACGAGCAGTACTTC. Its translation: CASSQRDRDYEQYF.

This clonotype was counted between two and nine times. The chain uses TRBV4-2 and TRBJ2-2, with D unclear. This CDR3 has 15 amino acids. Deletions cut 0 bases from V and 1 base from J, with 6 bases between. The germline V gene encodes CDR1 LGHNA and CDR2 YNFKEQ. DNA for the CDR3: TGTGCCAGCAGCCAAGAGGCAGAGAACACCGGGGAGCTGTTTTTT. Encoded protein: CASSQEAENTGELFF.

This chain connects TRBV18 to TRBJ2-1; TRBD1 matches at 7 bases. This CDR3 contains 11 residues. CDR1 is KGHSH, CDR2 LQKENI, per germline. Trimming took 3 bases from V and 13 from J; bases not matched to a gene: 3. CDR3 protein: CASSPGTVQFF. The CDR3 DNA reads TGTGCCAGCTCACCCGGGACAGTCCAGTTCTTC. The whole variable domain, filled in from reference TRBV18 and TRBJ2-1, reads NAGVMQNPRHLVRRRGQEARLRCSPMKGHSHVYWYRQLPEEGLKFMVYLQKENIIDESGMPKERFSAEFPKEGPSILRIQQVVRGDSAAYFCASSPGTVQFFGPGTRLTVL.

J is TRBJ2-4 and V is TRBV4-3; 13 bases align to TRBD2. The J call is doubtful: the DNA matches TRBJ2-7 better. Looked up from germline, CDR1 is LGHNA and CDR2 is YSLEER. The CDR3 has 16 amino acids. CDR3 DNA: TGCGCCAGCAGCCAACGACTAGCGGGGGGCAGCTACGAGCAGTACTTC. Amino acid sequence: CASSQRLAGGSYEQYF.

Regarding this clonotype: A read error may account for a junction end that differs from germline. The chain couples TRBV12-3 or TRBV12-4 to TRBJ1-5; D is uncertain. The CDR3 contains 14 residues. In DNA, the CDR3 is TGTGCCAGCAGCTTAGGAAGGGTCGGGCAGCCCCAGCATTTT. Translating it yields CASSLGRVGQPQHF.

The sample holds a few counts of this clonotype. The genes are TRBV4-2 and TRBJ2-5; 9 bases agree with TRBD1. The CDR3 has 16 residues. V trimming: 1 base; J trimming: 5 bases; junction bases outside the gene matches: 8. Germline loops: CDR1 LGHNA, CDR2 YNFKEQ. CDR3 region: CASSQASGQGKETQYF. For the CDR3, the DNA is TGTGCCAGCAGCCAAGCCTCCGGACAGGGGAAGGAGACCCAGTACTTC.

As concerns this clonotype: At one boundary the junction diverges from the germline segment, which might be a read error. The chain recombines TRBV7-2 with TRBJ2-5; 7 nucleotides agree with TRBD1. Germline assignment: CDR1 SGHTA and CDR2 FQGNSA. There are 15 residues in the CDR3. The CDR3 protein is CGSSSNRGNQETQYF. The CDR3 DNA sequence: TGTGGCAGCAGCTCGAACAGGGGAAACCAAGAGACCCAGTACTTC. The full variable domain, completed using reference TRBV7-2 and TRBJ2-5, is GAGVSQSPSNKVTEKGKDVELRCDPISGHTALYWYRQSLGQGLEFLIYFQGNSAPDKSGLPSDRFSAERTGGSVSTLTIQRTQQEDSAVYLCGSSSNRGNQETQYFGPGTRLLVL.

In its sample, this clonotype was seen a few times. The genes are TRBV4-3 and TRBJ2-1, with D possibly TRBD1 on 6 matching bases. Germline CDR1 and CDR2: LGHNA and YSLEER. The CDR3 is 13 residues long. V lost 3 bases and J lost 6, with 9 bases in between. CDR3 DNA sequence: TGCGCCAGCAGCCAGAACAGGGTCAATGAGCAGTTCTTC. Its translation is CASSQNRVNEQFF.

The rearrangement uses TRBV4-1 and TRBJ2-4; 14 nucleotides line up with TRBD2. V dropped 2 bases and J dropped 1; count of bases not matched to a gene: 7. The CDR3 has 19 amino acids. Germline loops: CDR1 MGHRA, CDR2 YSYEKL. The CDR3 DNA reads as TGCGCCAGCAGCCAACCGACTAGCGGGGGGGCCTCTGCCAAAAACATTCAGTACTTC. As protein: CASSQPTSGGASAKNIQYF.

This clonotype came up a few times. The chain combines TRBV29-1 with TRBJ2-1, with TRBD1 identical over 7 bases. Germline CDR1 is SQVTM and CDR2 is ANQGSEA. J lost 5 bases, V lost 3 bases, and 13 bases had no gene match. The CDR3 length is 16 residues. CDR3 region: CSVDPRVGTDNNEQFF. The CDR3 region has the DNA TGCAGCGTTGACCCCCGGGTCGGGACAGATAACAATGAGCAGTTCTTC.

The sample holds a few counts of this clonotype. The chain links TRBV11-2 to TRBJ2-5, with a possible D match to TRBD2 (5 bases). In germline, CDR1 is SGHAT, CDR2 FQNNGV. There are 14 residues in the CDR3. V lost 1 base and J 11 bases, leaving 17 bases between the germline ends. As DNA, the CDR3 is TGTGCCAGCAGCTTAGTGGACGGGGTGGAAGAGCAGTACTTC. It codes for CASSLVDGVEEQYF.

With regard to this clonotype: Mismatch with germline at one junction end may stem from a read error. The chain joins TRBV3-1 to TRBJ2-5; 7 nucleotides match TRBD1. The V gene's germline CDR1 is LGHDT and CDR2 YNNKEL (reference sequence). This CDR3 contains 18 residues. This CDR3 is CASSQEDNTYRGWETPYF. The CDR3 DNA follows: TGTGCCAGCAGCCAAGAGGATAATACGTACAGGGGATGGGAGACCCCGTACTTC.

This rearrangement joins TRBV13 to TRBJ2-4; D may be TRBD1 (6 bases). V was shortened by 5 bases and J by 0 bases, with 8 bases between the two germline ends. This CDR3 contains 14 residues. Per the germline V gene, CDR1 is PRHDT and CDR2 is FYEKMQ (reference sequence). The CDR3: CASSEGGAKNIQYF. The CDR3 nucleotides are TGTGCCAGCAGCGAAGGGGGAGCCAAAAACATTCAGTACTTC.

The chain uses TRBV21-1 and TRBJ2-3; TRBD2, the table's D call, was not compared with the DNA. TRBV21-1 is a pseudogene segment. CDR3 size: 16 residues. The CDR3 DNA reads TGTGCCAGCAGCAGGGGCAGTCCCTGCAACTCCGATACGCAGTATTTT. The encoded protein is CASSRGSPCNSDTQYF.